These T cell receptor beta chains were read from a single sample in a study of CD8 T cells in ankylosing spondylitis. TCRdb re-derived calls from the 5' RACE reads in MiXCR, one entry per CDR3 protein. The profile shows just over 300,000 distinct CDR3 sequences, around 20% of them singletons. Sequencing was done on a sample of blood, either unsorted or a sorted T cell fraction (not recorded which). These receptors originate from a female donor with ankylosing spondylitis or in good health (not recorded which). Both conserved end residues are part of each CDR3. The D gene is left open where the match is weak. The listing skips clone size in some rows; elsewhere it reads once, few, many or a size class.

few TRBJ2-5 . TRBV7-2 CASSLGPKETQYF TGTGCCAGCAGCTTAGGCCCAAAAGAGACCCAGTACTTC
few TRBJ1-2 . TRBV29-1 CSVWASYGYTF TGCAGCGTCTGGGCCTCCTATGGCTACACCTTC
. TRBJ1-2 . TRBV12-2 CASRLVRAPPRYGYTF TGTGCAAGTCGCTTGGTCAGGGCACCTCCCCGCTATGGCTACACCTTC
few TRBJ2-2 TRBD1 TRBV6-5 CASSLDRGVGELFF TGTGCCAGCAGTTTGGACAGGGGGGTTGGGGAGCTGTTTTTT
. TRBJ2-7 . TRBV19 CASSRGSFYEQYF TGTGCCAGTAGTAGGGGCAGTTTCTACGAGCAGTACTTC
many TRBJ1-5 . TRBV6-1 CASGRGTGQGNQPQHF TGTGCCAGCGGGCGAGGAACAGGTCAGGGCAATCAGCCCCAGCATTTT
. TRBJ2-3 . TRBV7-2 CASSLAQGYADTQYF TGTGCCAGCAGCTTAGCCCAGGGTTATGCAGATACGCAGTATTTT
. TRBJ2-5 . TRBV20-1 CSASDKETQYF TGCAGTGCTTCGGACAAAGAGACCCAGTACTTC
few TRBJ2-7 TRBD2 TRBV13 CASSPGLAGGPLGAAEQYF TGTGCCAGCAGCCCCGGACTAGCGGGAGGGCCACTTGGGGCGGCCGAGCAGTACTTC
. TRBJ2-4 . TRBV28 CASSPYLSEAKNIQYF TGTGCCAGCAGTCCTTACCTCAGCGAGGCCAAAAACATTCAGTACTTC
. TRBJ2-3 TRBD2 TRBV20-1 CSASGLAGYTDTQYF TGCAGTGCTAGCGGGCTAGCGGGATATACAGATACGCAGTATTTT
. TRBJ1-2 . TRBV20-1 CSARQTDPETF TGCAGTGCTAGACAGACTGACCCAGAGACCTTC
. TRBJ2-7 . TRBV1 CTSSQASGRRMREQYF TGCACCAGCAGCCAAGCTAGCGGGAGAAGGATGCGCGAGCAGTACTTC
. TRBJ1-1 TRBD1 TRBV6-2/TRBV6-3 CASSRPTGGVRNTEAFF TGTGCCAGCAGTAGACCGACAGGGGGCGTCCGGAACACTGAAGCTTTCTTT
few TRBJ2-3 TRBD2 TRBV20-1 CSATTSGRDTQYF TGCAGTGCAACGACTAGCGGGAGAGATACGCAGTATTTT
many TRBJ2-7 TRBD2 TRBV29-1 CSVEGVAGEGYEQYF TGCAGCGTTGAAGGGGTAGCGGGAGAGGGATACGAGCAGTACTTC
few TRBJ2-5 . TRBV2 CASTRFQAQETQYF TGTGCCAGCACCCGGTTCCAGGCCCAAGAGACCCAGTACTTC
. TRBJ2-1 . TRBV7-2 CASSLLATGNEQFF TGTGCCAGCAGCTTATTGGCTACGGGAAATGAGCAGTTCTTC
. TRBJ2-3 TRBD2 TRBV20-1 CSARDQGSGIGDTQYF TGCAGTGCTAGAGATCAGGGTAGCGGGATTGGAGATACGCAGTATTTT
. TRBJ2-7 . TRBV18 CASSPPVRSYEQYF TGTGCCAGCTCACCACCGGTGAGAAGTTACGAGCAGTACTTC
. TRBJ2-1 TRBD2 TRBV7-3 CASSSIPGLAGGTNNEQFF TGTGCCAGCAGCTCGATTCCGGGACTAGCGGGAGGGACCAACAATGAGCAGTTCTTC
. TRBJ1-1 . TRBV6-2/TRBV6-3 CASSPGGTWTEAFF TGTGCCAGCAGTCCTGGAGGTACATGGACTGAAGCTTTCTTT
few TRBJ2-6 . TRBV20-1 CSARRRASGANVLTF TGCAGTGCAAGAAGACGGGCATCTGGGGCCAACGTCCTGACTTTC
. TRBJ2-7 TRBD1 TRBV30 CAWSSGQTSSYEQYF TGTGCCTGGAGTTCGGGACAGACCAGCTCCTACGAGCAGTACTTC
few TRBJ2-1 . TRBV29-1 CSVGLGHEQFF TGCAGCGTTGGACTAGGCCATGAGCAGTTCTTC
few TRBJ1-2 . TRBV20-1 CSASTRRFNYGYTF TGCAGTGCTTCCACCAGACGGTTTAACTATGGCTACACCTTC
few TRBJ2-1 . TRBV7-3 CASSLRGGNEQFF TGTGCCAGCAGCTTAAGGGGCGGCAATGAGCAGTTCTTC
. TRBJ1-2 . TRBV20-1 CSARGQAPNYGYTF TGCAGTGCTAGAGGGCAGGCCCCTAACTATGGCTACACCTTC
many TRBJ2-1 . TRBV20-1 CSSHLAYGFDEQFF TGCAGTTCCCATCTAGCGTACGGTTTCGATGAGCAGTTCTTC
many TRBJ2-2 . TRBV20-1 CSARYTGYTGELFF TGCAGTGCTAGGTATACGGGATACACCGGGGAGCTGTTTTTT
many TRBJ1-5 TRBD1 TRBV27 CASSSRQGGQPQHF TGTGCCAGCAGTTCTAGACAGGGCGGACAGCCCCAGCATTTT
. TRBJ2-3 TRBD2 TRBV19 CASSPRQRETDTQYF TGTGCCAGTAGTCCCCGCCAGCGGGAGACAGATACGCAGTATTTT
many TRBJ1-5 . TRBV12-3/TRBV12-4 CARTRGLNQPQHF TGTGCCAGGACTCGGGGACTTAATCAGCCCCAGCATTTT
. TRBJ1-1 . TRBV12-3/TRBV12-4 CASSLAHPNTEAFF TGTGCCAGCAGTTTAGCGCACCCGAACACTGAAGCTTTCTTT
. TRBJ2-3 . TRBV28 CASSPPEGGTDTQYF TGTGCCAGCAGTCCCCCGGAGGGCGGGACAGATACGCAGTATTTT
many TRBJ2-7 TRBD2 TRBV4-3 CASSQGSSGSYEQYF TGCGCCAGCAGCCAAGGGTCTAGCGGGTCCTACGAGCAGTACTTC
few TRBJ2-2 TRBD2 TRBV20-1 CSARGRGGTSGNKGELFF TGCAGTGCTAGAGGAAGAGGAGGGACTAGCGGGAATAAGGGGGAGCTGTTTTTT
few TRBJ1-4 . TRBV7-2 CASSIGRGRNEKLFF TGTGCCAGCAGTATCGGACGCGGTAGGAATGAAAAACTGTTTTTT
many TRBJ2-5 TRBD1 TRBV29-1 CSVHTGEETQYF TGCAGCGTTCATACAGGGGAAGAGACCCAGTACTTC